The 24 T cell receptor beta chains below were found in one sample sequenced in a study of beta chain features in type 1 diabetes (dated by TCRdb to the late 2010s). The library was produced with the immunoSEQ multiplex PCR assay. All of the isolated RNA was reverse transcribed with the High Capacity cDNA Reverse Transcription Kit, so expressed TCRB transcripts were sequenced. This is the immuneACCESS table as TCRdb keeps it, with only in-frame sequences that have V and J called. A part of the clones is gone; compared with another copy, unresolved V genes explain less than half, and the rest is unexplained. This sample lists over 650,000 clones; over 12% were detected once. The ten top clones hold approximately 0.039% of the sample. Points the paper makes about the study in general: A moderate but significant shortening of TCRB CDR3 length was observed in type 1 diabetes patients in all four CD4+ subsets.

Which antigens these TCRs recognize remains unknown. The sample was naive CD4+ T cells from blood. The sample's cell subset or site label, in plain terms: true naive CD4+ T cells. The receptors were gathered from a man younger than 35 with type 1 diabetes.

DNA for the CDR3: TGTGCCAGCAGTGGACGGGACGGACGGGGGAATCAGCCCCAGCATTTT. Its protein is CASSGRDGRGNQPQHF. The rearrangement joins TRBV6-1 to TRBJ1-5; D is perhaps TRBD1 (5 bases). The CDR3 spans 16 residues. Germline-derived CDR1 and CDR2 are MNHNS and SASEGT. V gave up 4 bases and J gave up 4 bases, with 17 bases separating them.

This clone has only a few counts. The CDR3 sequence is CASNKLTGEETQYF. As DNA, the CDR3 is TGTGCCAGCAACAAATTAACAGGGGAAGAGACCCAGTACTTC. The V and J genes are TRBV5-6 and TRBJ2-5; 7 bases fit TRBD1. Germline V gene data show CDR1 as SGHDT and CDR2 as YYEEEE. The J segment lost 3 bases and the V segment lost 6 bases, leaving 8 bases of the junction unmatched. The CDR3 has 14 amino acids.

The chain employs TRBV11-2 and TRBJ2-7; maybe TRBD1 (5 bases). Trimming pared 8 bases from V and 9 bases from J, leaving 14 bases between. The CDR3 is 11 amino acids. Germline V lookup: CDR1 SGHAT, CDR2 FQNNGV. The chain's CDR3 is CASGANQGQYF. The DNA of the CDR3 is TGTGCCAGCGGCGCCAATCAGGGGCAGTACTTC.

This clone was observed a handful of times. CDR3 DNA sequence: TGTGCCAGCAGTTTGGGCAGCAATCAGCCCCAGCATTTT. Translated: CASSLGSNQPQHF. The rearrangement links TRBV28 to TRBJ1-5; no definite D call. The CDR3 consists of 13 residues. CDR1 and CDR2 from the germline V gene are MDHEN and SYDVKM. V was trimmed by 3 bases and J by 1 base, leaving 4 bases between them.

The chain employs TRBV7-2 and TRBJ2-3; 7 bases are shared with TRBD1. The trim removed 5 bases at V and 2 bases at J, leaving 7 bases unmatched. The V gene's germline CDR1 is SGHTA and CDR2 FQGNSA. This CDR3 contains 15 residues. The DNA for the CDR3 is TGTGCCAGCAGCGCGCAACAGGGGTCCACAGATACGCAGTATTTT. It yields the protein CASSAQQGSTDTQYF.

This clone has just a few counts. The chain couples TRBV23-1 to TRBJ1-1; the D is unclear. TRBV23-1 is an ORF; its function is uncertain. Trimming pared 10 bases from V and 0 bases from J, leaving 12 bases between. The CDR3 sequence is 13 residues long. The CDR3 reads CATARALNTEAFF. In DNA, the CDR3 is TGCGCCACAGCACGAGCACTGAACACTGAAGCTTTCTTT.

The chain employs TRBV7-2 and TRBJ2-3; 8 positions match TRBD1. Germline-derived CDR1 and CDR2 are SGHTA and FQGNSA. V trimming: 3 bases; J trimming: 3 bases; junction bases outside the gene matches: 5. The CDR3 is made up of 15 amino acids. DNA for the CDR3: TGTGCCAGCAGCTTTCGCAGGGGGCGGACAGATACGCAGTATTTT. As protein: CASSFRRGRTDTQYF.

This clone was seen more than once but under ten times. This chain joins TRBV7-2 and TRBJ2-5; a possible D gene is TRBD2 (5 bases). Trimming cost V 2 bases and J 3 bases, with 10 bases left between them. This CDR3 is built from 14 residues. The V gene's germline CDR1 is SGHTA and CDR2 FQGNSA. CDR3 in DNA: TGTGCCAGCAGCTTAAACGGACTGGAAGAGACCCAGTACTTC. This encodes CASSLNGLEETQYF.

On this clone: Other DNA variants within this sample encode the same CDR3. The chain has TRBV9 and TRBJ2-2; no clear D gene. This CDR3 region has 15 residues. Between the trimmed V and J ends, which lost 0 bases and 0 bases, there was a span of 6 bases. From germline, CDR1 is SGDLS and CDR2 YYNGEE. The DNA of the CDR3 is TGTGCCAGCAGCGTAGTGGCCGCGAACACCGGGGAGCTGTTTTTT. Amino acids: CASSVVAANTGELFF.

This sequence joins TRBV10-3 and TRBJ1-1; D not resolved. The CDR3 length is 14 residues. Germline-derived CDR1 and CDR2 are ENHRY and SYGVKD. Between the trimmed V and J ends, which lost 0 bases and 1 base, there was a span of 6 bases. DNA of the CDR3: TGTGCCATCAGTGAGTCGCAGAGGAACACTGAAGCTTTCTTT. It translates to CAISESQRNTEAFF.

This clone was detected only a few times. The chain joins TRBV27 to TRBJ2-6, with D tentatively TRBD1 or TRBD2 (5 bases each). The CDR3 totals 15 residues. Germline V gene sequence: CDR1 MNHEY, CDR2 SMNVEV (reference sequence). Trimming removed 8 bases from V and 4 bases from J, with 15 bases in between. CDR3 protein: CASSTWGSGANVLTF. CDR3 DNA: TGTGCCAGCTCCACCTGGGGGTCAGGGGCCAACGTCCTGACTTTC.

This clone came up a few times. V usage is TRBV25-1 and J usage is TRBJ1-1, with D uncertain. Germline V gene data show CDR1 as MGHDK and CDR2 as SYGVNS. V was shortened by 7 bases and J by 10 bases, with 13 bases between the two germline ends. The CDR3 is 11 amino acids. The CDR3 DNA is TGTGCCAGCACCAGTAGGCGGGGAGCTTTCTTT. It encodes CASTSRRGAFF.

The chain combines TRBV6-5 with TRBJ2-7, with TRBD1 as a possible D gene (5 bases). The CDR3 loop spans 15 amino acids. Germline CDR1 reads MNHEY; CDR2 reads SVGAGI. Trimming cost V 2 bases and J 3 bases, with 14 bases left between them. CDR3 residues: CASSYTPDSFYEQYF. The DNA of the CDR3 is TGTGCCAGCAGTTACACTCCCGACAGCTTCTACGAGCAGTACTTC.

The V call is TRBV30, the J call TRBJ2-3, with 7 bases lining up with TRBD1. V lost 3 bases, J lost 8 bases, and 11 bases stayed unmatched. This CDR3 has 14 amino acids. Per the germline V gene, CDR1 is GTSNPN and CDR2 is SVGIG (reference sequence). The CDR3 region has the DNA TGTGCCTGGAGAGCAGGGGGTACACCGGCTACGCAGTATTTT. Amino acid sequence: CAWRAGGTPATQYF.

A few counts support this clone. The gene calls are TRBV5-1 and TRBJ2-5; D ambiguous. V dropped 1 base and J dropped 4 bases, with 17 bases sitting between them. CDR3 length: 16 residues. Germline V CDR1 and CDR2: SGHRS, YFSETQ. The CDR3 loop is CASSLLRPGYGETQYF. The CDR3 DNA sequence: TGCGCCAGCAGCTTGTTACGACCCGGATACGGAGAGACCCAGTACTTC.

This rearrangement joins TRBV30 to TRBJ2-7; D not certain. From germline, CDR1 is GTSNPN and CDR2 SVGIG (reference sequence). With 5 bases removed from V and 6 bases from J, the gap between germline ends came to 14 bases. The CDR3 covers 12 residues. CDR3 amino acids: CAWGRAASEQYF. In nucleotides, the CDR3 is TGTGCCTGGGGAAGGGCAGCCAGCGAGCAGTACTTC.

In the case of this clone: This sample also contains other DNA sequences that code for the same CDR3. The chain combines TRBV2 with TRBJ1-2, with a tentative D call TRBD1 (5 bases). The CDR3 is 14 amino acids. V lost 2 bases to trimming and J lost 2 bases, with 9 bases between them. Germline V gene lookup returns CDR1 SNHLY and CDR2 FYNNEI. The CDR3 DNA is TGTGCCAGCAGTGAACAGGGCGGGAACTATGGCTACACCTTC. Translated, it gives CASSEQGGNYGYTF.

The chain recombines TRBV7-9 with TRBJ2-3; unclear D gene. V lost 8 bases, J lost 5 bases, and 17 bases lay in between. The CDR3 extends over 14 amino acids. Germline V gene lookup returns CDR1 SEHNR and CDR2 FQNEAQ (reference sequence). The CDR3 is CASLPPSTRDTQYF. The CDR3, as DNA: TGTGCCAGCCTTCCACCCAGCACGCGAGATACGCAGTATTTT.

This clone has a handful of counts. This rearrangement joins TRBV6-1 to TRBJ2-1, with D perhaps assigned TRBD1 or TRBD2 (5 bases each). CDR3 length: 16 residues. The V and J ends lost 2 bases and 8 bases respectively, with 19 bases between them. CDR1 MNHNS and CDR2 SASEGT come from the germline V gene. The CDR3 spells CASSERRPGTLDEQFF. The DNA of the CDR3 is TGTGCCAGCAGTGAAAGGAGGCCAGGGACGCTCGATGAGCAGTTCTTC.

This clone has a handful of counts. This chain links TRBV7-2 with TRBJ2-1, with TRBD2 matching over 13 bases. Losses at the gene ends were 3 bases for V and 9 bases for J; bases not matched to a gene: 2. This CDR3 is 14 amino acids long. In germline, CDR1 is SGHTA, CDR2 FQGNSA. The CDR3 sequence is CASSLTSGGTEQFF. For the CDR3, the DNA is TGTGCCAGCAGCTTGACTAGCGGGGGGACTGAGCAGTTCTTC. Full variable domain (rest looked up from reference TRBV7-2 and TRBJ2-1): GAGVSQSPSNKVTEKGKDVELRCDPISGHTALYWYRQSLGQGLEFLIYFQGNSAPDKSGLPSDRFSAERTGGSVSTLTIQRTQQEDSAVYLCASSLTSGGTEQFFGPGTRLTVL.

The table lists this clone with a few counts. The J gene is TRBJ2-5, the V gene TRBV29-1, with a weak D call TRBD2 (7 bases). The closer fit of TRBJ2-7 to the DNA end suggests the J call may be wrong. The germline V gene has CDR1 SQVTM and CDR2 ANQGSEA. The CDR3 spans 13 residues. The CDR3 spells CSARRGGIYEQYF. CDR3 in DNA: TGCAGCGCCCGGCGCGGGGGCATATACGAGCAGTACTTC.

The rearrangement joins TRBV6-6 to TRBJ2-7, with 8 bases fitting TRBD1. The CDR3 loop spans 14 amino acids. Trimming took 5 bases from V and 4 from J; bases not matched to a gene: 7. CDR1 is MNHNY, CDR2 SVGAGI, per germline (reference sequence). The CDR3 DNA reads TGTGCCAGCAGTAAGGGACAGGTTGGATACGAGCAGTACTTC. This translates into CASSKGQVGYEQYF.

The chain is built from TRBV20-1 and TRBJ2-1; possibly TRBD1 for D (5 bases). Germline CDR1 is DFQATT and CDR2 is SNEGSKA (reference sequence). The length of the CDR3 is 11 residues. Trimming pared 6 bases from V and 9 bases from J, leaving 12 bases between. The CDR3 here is CSATARGEQFF. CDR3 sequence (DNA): TGCAGTGCCACTGCTAGGGGTGAGCAGTTCTTC.

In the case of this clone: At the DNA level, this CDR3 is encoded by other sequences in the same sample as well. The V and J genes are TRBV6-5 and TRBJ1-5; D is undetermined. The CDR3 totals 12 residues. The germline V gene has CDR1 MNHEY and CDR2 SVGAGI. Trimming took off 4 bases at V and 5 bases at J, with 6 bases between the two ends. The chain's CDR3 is CASSWRDQPQHF. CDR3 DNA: TGTGCCAGCAGTTGGAGAGATCAGCCCCAGCATTTT.